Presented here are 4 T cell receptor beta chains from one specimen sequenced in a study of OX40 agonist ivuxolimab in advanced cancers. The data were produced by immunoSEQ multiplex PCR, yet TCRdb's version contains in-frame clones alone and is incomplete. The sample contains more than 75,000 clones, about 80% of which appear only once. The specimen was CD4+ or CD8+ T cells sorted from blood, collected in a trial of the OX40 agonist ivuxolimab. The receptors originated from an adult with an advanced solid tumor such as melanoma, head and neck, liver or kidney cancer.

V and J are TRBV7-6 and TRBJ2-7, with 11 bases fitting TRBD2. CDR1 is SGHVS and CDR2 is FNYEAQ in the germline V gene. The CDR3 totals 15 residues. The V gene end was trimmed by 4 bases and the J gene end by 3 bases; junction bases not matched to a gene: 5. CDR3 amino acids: CASSYGTSGIYEQYF. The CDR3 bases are TGTGCCAGCAGCTACGGGACTAGCGGAATCTACGAGCAGTACTTC.

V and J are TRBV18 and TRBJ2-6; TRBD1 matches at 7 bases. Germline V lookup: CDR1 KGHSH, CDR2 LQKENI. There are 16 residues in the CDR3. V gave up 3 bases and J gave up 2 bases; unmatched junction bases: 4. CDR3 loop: CASSPFDRAGANVLTF. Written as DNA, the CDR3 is TGTGCCAGCTCACCCTTCGACAGGGCTGGGGCCAACGTCCTGACTTTC.

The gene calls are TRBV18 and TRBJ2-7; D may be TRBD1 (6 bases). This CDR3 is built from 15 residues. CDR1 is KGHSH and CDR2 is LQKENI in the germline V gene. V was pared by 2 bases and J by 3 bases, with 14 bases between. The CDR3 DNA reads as TGTGCCAGCTCACCAAAGACAGGCCCCAGCTACGAGCAGTACTTC. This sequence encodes CASSPKTGPSYEQYF. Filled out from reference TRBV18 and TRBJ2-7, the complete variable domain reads NAGVMQNPRHLVRRRGQEARLRCSPMKGHSHVYWYRQLPEEGLKFMVYLQKENIIDESGMPKERFSAEFPKEGPSILRIQQVVRGDSAAYFCASSPKTGPSYEQYFGPGTRLTVT.

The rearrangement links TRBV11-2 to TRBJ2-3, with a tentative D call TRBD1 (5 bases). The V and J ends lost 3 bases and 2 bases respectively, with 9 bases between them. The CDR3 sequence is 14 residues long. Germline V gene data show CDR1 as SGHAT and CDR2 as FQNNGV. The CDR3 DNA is TGTGCCAGCAGCTTTTGGACATCCACAGATACGCAGTATTTT. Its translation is CASSFWTSTDTQYF.